A single sample gave rise to the 24 T cell receptor beta chains below, sequenced in a study of shared clonotypes between healthy human individuals. Data came from immunoSEQ multiplex PCR; TCRdb stores just in-frame clones and leaves some out. This sample has about 700,000 clones, with roughly 70% found just once. The sequencing sample was made of memory CD4+ T cells sorted from blood. The subset was: CD45RA-negative fraction. The receptors derive from a woman under 40 in good health.

The V gene is TRBV5-1, the J gene TRBJ2-1; D is unclear. The CDR3 extends over 17 amino acids. Trimming removed 4 bases at V and 0 bases at J, with 17 bases between. Germline V CDR1 and CDR2: SGHRS, YFSETQ. The CDR3 DNA sequence: TGCGCCAGCAGCGTGCCCATTCTAGGGAACTCCTACAATGAGCAGTTCTTC. It codes for CASSVPILGNSYNEQFF.

The rearrangement uses TRBV11-2 and TRBJ1-5; possible D gene TRBD1, 5 bases. The CDR3 consists of 13 residues. The germline V and J ends were trimmed by 5 bases and 5 bases, with 10 bases remaining between them. CDR1 and CDR2 from the germline V gene are SGHAT and FQNNGV. CDR3: CASSEGVYQPQHF. The CDR3 DNA sequence: TGTGCCAGCAGCGAAGGGGTTTATCAGCCCCAGCATTTT. The full variable domain, with the rest looked up from reference TRBV11-2 and TRBJ1-5, is EAGVAQSPRYKIIEKRQSVAFWCNPISGHATLYWYQQILGQGPKLLIQFQNNGVVDDSQLPKDRFSAERLKGVDSTLKIQPAKLEDSAVYLCASSEGVYQPQHFGDGTRLSIL.

This clone turned up a few times. V and J are TRBV5-1 and TRBJ1-1, with TRBD1 identical over 10 bases. Germline trimming cut 3 bases from V and 1 base from J; bases unmatched to any gene: 6. The CDR3 length is 16 residues. The germline gives CDR1 SGHRS, CDR2 YFSETQ. The CDR3 spells CASSSGTGVQNTEAFF. CDR3 in DNA: TGCGCCAGCAGCTCCGGGACAGGGGTCCAGAACACTGAAGCTTTCTTT.

Note on this clone: The same CDR3 can be traced to other DNA sequences in this sample. The J gene is TRBJ2-7, the V gene TRBV28; 7 nucleotides match TRBD2. With 5 bases clipped from V and 2 bases from J, the junction kept 3 bases outside the gene matches. The germline CDR1 and CDR2 sequences are MDHEN and SYDVKM. The CDR3 has 13 amino acids. The CDR3 region is CASSPSGAYEQYF. In DNA, the CDR3 is TGTGCCAGCAGTCCGAGCGGGGCCTACGAGCAGTACTTC.

This chain joins TRBV6-6 and TRBJ2-1; 8 bases fit TRBD2. The trim removed 5 bases at V and 10 bases at J, leaving 4 bases unmatched. The CDR3 loop spans 12 amino acids. Germline V lookup: CDR1 MNHNY, CDR2 SVGAGI (reference sequence). The CDR3 is CASSRGGHEQFF. DNA of the CDR3: TGTGCCAGCAGTCGGGGGGGGCACGAGCAGTTCTTC.

The rearrangement links TRBV29-1 to TRBJ2-5, with D perhaps assigned TRBD1 or TRBD2 (5 bases each). Germline assignment: CDR1 SQVTM and CDR2 ANQGSEA. The CDR3 loop spans 12 amino acids. V lost 6 bases to trimming and J lost 5 bases, with 13 bases between them. The CDR3 loop is CSVSGGMETQYF. For the CDR3, the DNA is TGCAGCGTGAGTGGGGGTATGGAGACCCAGTACTTC.

The chain employs TRBV25-1 and TRBJ2-3, with unresolved D. This CDR3 is built from 15 residues. V lost 3 bases, J lost 1 base, and 11 bases lay in between. CDR1 and CDR2 from the germline V gene are MGHDK and SYGVNS. CDR3 sequence (DNA): TGTGCCAGCAGTGACGGCGGAAGAGGCACAGATACGCAGTATTTT. Translation gives CASSDGGRGTDTQYF.

The chain combines TRBV6-9 with TRBJ2-1; no reliable D call. Germline lookup yields CDR1 MNHGY and CDR2 SVAAGI. Trimming cost V 7 bases and J 0 bases, with 13 bases left between them. The CDR3 extends over 15 amino acids. CDR3 residues: CASIHTRCSYNEQFF. In DNA, the CDR3 is TGTGCCAGCATTCACACCAGGTGCTCCTACAATGAGCAGTTCTTC.

This CDR3 reads CASSSLGHSYEQYF. The CDR3 nucleotides read TGTGCCAGCAGTTCCTTGGGGCACTCCTACGAGCAGTACTTC. V gene TRBV6-6 combines with J gene TRBJ2-7; a weak D match, TRBD1 (5 bases). CDR3 size: 14 residues. Germline assignment: CDR1 MNHNY and CDR2 SVGAGI (reference sequence). V was clipped by 4 bases and J by 0 bases, with 10 bases between them.

J is TRBJ2-7 and V is TRBV5-5; no firm D call. The germline CDR1 and CDR2 sequences are SGHKS and YYEKEE (reference sequence). With 0 bases removed from V and 4 bases from J, the gap between germline ends came to 17 bases. The CDR3 contains 16 residues. The CDR3 spells CASSLGGPPWAYEQYF. The CDR3 nucleotides are TGTGCCAGCAGCTTGGGAGGCCCTCCTTGGGCTTACGAGCAGTACTTC. The full variable domain, rest sourced from reference TRBV5-5 and TRBJ2-7, is DAGVTQSPTHLIKTRGQQVTLRCSPISGHKSVSWYQQVLGQGPQFIFQYYEKEERGRGNFPDRFSARQFPNYSSELNVNALLLGDSALYLCASSLGGPPWAYEQYFGPGTRLTVT.

The chain links TRBV7-3 to TRBJ1-1, with 8 positions matching TRBD1. Germline V lookup: CDR1 SGHTA, CDR2 FQGTGA. CDR3 length equals 14 residues. After removal of 5 bases from V and 1 base from J, the junction contained 3 bases not matched to a gene. CDR3 protein: CASSQQGGNTEAFF. In nucleotides, the CDR3 is TGTGCCAGCAGCCAACAGGGGGGGAACACTGAAGCTTTCTTT.

The V call is TRBV30, the J call TRBJ2-3; weak D call: TRBD1 (6 bases). CDR3 length: 15 amino acids. CDR1 is GTSNPN and CDR2 is SVGIG in the germline V gene (reference sequence). V lost 3 bases and J lost 1, with 14 bases in between. CDR3 sequence reads: CAWRQGLGGTDTQYF. Written as DNA, the CDR3 is TGTGCCTGGAGACAGGGTTTGGGGGGCACAGATACGCAGTATTTT.

The chain carries TRBV28 and TRBJ1-4; no clear D gene. The V gene lost 5 bases and the J gene lost 13 bases, with 17 bases spanning the gap. The germline CDR1 and CDR2 sequences are MDHEN and SYDVKM. The CDR3 length is 13 residues. DNA of the CDR3: TGTGCCAGCAGTCCCCCGGCCCTTCCCAGACTGTTTTTT. Translated: CASSPPALPRLFF.

The V and J genes are TRBV5-4 and TRBJ2-7, with D possibly matching TRBD2 (7 bases). The CDR3 is 14 residues long. V lost 3 bases, J lost 4 bases, and 14 bases lay in between. In germline, CDR1 is SGHNT, CDR2 YYREEE (reference sequence). DNA for the CDR3: TGTGCCAGCAGCTCCACAGGGACTAAATACGAGCAGTACTTC. Its protein is CASSSTGTKYEQYF.

This clone has only a few counts. The J gene is TRBJ2-3, the V gene TRBV4-1; 9 bases map to TRBD2. CDR1 is MGHRA and CDR2 is YSYEKL in the germline V gene. With V trimmed by 2 bases and J by 4 bases, 13 bases remained unmatched. CDR3 length: 18 residues. CDR3 sequence: CASSQQPSPSGEADTQYF. For the CDR3, the DNA is TGCGCCAGCAGCCAACAACCCTCCCCTAGCGGGGAGGCAGATACGCAGTATTTT.

The chain recombines TRBV6-5 with TRBJ1-1; 7 nucleotides align to TRBD1. Germline CDR1 reads MNHEY; CDR2 reads SVGAGI. Trimming at V came to 7 bases and at J to 1 base, leaving 9 bases not matched to a gene. The CDR3 contains 15 residues. CDR3 protein: CASNEAGQANTEAFF. Written as DNA, the CDR3 is TGTGCCAGCAACGAAGCCGGACAGGCGAACACTGAAGCTTTCTTT.

The CDR3 DNA reads as TGTGCCAGCAGCCAATCGGGCAGGGGAGGGACTGAAGCTTTCTTT. Encoded protein: CASSQSGRGGTEAFF. The chain combines TRBV16 with TRBJ1-1, with D possibly being TRBD1 (6 bases). Germline V gene data show CDR1 as KGHSY and CDR2 as FQNENV. The CDR3 extends over 15 amino acids. V shed 0 bases and J shed 5 bases, with 13 bases lying between them. Full variable domain (rest looked up from reference TRBV16 and TRBJ1-1): GEEVAQTPKHLVRGEGQKAKLYCAPIKGHSYVFWYQQVLKNEFKFLISFQNENVFDETGMPKERFSAKCLPNSPCSLEIQATKLEDSAVYFCASSQSGRGGTEAFFGQGTRLTVV.

The J gene is TRBJ2-7, the V gene TRBV5-6; a weak D match, TRBD1 (6 bases). The CDR3 sequence is 15 residues long. V was cut by 2 bases and J by 1 base, with 13 bases left in between. From germline, CDR1 is SGHDT and CDR2 YYEEEE. DNA of the CDR3: TGTGCCAGCAGCTTCTACAGGGCTAGTTCCTACGAGCAGTACTTC. As protein: CASSFYRASSYEQYF.

The chain uses TRBV7-8 and TRBJ2-5; TRBD1 matches at 9 bases. CDR1 is SGHVS, CDR2 FQNEAQ, per germline. V lost 5 bases, J lost 3 bases, and 7 bases stayed unmatched. The CDR3 is 15 residues long. Here the CDR3 reads CASSLGTGWEETQYF. The CDR3 bases are TGTGCCAGCAGCCTAGGGACAGGGTGGGAAGAGACCCAGTACTTC.

This chain joins TRBV27 and TRBJ2-7, with 7 bases identical to TRBD2. CDR1 MNHEY and CDR2 SMNVEV come from the germline V gene (reference sequence). V was pared by 2 bases and J by 1 base, with 8 bases of the junction left unmatched. The CDR3 contains 16 residues. CDR3 sequence (DNA): TGTGCCAGCAGTTTACTTGATGCTAGCGGATCCTACGAGCAGTACTTC. Protein: CASSLLDASGSYEQYF.

Only one count was recorded for this clone. This chain links TRBV30 with TRBJ2-7; 9 nucleotides line up with TRBD2. Germline loops: CDR1 GTSNPN, CDR2 SVGIG (reference sequence). The CDR3 runs 17 residues. V shed 0 bases and J 3 bases; nucleotides not matched to a gene: 12. The CDR3 region has the DNA TGTGCCTGGAGTGTACTGTCCGGGCTAGCGGGAAACTACGAGCAGTACTTC. Its translation is CAWSVLSGLAGNYEQYF.

About this clone itself: At one boundary the junction diverges from the germline segment, which might be a read error. The V and J genes are TRBV28 and TRBJ1-1; 9 bases are a match to TRBD1. Germline V lookup: CDR1 MDHEN, CDR2 SYDVKM. The CDR3 spans 16 residues. CDR3 loop: CASSSGGRGQGKSGSF. The CDR3 nucleotides read TGTGCCAGCAGTTCTGGGGGTAGGGGACAGGGTAAATCTGGGTCATTT.

The chain has TRBV7-9 and TRBJ2-1; tentative D call: TRBD2 (5 bases). V was shortened by 3 bases and J by 5 bases, with 11 bases between the two germline ends. The CDR3 consists of 14 residues. The germline V gene has CDR1 SEHNR and CDR2 FQNEAQ (reference sequence). CDR3 amino acids: CASSLGTRNNEQFF. CDR3 DNA sequence: TGTGCCAGCAGCTTGGGAACTAGAAACAATGAGCAGTTCTTC.

The chain recombines TRBV27 with TRBJ2-1; D gene ambiguous. The V end was cut by 6 bases, the J end by 4 bases, with 7 bases between. This CDR3 is built from 12 residues. Germline V gene sequence: CDR1 MNHEY, CDR2 SMNVEV (reference sequence). CDR3 residues: CASRGPYNEQFF. The CDR3 region has the DNA TGTGCCAGCAGAGGACCTTACAATGAGCAGTTCTTC.